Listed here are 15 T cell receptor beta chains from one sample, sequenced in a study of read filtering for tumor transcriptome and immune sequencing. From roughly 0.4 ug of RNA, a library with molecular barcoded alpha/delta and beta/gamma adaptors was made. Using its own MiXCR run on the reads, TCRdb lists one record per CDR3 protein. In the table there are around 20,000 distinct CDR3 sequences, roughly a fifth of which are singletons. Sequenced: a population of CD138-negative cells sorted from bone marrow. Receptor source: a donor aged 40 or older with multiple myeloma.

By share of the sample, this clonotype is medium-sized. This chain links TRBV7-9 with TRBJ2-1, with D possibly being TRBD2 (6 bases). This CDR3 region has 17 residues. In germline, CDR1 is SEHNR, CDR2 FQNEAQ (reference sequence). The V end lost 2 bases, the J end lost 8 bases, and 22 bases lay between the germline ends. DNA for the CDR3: TGTGCCAGCAGCTTATCGAGGGGACTGATGGGGAGCGATGAGCAGTTCTTC. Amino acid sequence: CASSLSRGLMGSDEQFF.

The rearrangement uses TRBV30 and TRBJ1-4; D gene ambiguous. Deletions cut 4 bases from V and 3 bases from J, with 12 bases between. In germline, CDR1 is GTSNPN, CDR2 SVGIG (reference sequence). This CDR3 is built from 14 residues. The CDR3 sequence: CAWNFGYPNEKLFF. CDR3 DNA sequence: TGTGCCTGGAATTTCGGATATCCTAATGAAAAACTGTTTTTT.

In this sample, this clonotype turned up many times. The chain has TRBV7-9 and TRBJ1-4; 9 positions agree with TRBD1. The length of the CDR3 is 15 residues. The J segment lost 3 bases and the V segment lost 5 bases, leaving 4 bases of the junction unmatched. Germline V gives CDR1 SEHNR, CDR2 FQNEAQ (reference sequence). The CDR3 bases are TGTGCCAGCAGCCTCGGACAGGGGTCTAATGAAAAACTGTTTTTT. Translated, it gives CASSLGQGSNEKLFF.

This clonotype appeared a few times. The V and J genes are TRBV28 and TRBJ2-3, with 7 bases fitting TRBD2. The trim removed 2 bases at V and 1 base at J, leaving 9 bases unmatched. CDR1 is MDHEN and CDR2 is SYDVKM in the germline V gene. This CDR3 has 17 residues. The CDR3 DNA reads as TGTGCCAGCAGTTTAGAGTTTAGTCGGGAGGGCACAGATACGCAGTATTTT. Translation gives CASSLEFSREGTDTQYF.

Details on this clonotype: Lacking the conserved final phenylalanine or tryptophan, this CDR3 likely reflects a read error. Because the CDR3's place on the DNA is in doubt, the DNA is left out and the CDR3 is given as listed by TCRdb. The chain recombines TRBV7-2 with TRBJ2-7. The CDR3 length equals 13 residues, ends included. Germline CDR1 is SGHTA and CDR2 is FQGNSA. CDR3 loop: CASSLGHSFERYL.

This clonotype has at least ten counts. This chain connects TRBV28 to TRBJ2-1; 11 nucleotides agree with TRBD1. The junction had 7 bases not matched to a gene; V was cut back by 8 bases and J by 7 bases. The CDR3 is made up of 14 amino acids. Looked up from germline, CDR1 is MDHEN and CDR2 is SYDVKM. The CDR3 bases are TGTGCCAGCGGCCGGGACAGGGGGAAAAATGAGCAGTTCTTC. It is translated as CASGRDRGKNEQFF.

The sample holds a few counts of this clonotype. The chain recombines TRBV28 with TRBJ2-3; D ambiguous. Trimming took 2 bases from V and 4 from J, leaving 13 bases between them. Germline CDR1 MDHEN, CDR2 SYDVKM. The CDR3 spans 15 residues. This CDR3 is CASSLSPERADTQYF. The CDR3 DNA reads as TGTGCCAGCAGTTTAAGTCCCGAAAGGGCAGATACGCAGTATTTT.

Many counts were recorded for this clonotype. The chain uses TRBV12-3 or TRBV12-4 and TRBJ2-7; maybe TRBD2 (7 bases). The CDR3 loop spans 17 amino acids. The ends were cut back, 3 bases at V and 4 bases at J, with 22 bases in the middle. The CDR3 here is CASSLVLGGRARYEQYF. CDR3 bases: TGTGCCAGCAGTTTGGTATTAGGGGGGAGGGCCAGGTACGAGCAGTACTTC.

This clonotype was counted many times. The CDR3 region has the DNA TGCGCCAGCAGCTTGGCTGCAAGCTCCTACAATGAGCAGTTCTTC. Its protein product is CASSLAASSYNEQFF. The chain uses TRBV5-1 and TRBJ2-1; the D is unclear. Germline V CDR1 and CDR2: SGHRS, YFSETQ. This CDR3 contains 15 residues. V was trimmed by 0 bases and J by 0 bases, leaving 7 bases between them.

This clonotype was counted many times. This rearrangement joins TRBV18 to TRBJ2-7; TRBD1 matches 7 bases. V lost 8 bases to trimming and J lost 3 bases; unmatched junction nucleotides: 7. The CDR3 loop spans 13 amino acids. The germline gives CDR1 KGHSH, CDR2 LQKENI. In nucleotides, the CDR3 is TGTGCCAGCACTCCGGGACAGTACTACGAGCAGTACTTC. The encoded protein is CASTPGQYYEQYF. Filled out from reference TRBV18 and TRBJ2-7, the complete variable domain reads NAGVMQNPRHLVRRRGQEARLRCSPMKGHSHVYWYRQLPEEGLKFMVYLQKENIIDESGMPKERFSAEFPKEGPSILRIQQVVRGDSAAYFCASTPGQYYEQYFGPGTRLTVT.

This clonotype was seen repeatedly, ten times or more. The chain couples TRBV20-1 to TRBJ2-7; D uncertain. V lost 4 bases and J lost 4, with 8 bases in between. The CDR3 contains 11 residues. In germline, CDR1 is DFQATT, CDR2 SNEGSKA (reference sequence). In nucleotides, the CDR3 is TGCAGTGCTACGGACGGGTACGAGCAGTACTTC. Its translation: CSATDGYEQYF.

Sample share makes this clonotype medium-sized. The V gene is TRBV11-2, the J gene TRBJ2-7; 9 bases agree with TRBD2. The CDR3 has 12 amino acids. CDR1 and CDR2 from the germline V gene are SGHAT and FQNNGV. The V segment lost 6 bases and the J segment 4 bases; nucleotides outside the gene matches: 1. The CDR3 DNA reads TGTGCCAGCAGTAGCGGGAGTTACGAGCAGTACTTC. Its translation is CASSSGSYEQYF.

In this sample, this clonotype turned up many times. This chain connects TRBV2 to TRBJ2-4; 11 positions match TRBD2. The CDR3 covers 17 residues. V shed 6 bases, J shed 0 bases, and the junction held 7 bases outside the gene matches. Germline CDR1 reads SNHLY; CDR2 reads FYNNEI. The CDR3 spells CASSPGLAELAKNIQYF. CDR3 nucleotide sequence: TGTGCCAGCAGCCCGGGACTAGCGGAGTTAGCCAAAAACATTCAGTACTTC.

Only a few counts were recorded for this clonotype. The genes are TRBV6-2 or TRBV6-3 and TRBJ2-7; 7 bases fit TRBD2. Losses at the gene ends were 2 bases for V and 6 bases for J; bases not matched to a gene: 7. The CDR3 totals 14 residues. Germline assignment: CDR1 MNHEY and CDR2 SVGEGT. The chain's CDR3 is CASSYPGRTPEQYF. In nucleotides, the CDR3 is TGTGCCAGCAGTTACCCCGGGAGGACCCCCGAGCAGTACTTC.

CDR3: CSARKNIDQPQHF. CDR3 bases: TGCAGTGCTAGAAAAAATATCGATCAGCCCCAGCATTTT. This chain connects TRBV20-1 to TRBJ1-5; D is undetermined. This CDR3 has 13 amino acids. Germline CDR1 is DFQATT and CDR2 is SNEGSKA (reference sequence). Deletions cut 2 bases from V and 5 bases from J, with 10 bases between.